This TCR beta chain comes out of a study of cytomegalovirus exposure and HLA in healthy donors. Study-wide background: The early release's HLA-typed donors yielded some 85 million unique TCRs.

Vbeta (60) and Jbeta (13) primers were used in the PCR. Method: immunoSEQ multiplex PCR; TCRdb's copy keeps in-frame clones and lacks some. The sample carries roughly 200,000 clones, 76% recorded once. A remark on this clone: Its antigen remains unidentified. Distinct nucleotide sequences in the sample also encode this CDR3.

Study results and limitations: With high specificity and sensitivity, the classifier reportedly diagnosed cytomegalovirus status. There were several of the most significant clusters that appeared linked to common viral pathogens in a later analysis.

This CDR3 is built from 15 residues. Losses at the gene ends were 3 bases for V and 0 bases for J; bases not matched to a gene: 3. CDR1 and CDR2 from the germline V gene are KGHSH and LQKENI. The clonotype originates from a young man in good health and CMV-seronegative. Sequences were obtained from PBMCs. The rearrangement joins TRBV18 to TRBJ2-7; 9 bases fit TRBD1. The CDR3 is CASSPPGQGSYEQYF. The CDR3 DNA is TGTGCCAGCTCACCCCCGGGACAGGGCTCCTACGAGCAGTACTTC.